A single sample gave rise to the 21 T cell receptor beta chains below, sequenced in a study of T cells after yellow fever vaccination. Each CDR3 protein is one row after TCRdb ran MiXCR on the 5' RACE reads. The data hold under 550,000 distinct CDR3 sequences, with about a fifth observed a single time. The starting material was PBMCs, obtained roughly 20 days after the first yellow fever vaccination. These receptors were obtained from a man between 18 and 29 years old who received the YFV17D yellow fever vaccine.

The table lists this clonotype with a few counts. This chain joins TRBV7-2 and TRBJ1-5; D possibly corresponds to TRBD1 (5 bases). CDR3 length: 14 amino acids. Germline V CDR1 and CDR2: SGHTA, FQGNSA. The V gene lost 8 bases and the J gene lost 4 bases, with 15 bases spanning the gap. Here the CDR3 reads CASGRRGGNQPQHF. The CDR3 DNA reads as TGTGCCAGCGGGCGACGTGGGGGAAATCAGCCCCAGCATTTT.

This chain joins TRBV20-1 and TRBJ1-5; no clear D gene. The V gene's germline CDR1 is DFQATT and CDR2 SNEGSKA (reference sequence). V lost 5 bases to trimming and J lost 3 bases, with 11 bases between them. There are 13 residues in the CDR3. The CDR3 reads CSAVPASNQPQHF. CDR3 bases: TGCAGTGCTGTGCCCGCCTCCAATCAGCCCCAGCATTTT.

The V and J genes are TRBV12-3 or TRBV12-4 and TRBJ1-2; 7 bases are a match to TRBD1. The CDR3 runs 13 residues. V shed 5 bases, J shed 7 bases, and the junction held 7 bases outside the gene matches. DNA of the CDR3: TGTGCCAGCAGTCCGGACAGGCTTACTGGCTACACCTTC. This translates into CASSPDRLTGYTF.

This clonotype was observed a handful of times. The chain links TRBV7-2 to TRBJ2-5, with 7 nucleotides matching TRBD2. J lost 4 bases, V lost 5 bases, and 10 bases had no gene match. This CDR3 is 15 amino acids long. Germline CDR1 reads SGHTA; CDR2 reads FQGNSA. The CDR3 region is CASSRVPTSVETQYF. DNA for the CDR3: TGTGCCAGCAGCCGGGTTCCAACTAGCGTAGAGACCCAGTACTTC.

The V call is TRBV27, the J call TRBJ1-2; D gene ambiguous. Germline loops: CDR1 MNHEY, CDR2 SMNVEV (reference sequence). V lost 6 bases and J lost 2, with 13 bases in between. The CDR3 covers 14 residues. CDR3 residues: CASSAYGRNYGYTF. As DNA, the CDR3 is TGTGCCAGCAGCGCATACGGGCGAAACTATGGCTACACCTTC.

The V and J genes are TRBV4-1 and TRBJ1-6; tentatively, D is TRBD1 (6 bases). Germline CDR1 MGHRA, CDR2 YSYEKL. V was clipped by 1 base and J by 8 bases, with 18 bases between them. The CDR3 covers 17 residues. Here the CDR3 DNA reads TGCGCCAGCAGCCAAGCCTCCCTCCGGGACAAATATTCACCCCTCCACTTT. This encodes CASSQASLRDKYSPLHF.

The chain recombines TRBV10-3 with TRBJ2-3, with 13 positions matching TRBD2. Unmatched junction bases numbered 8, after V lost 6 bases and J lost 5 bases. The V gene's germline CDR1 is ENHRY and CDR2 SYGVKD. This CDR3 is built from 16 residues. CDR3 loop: CAIRVTSGGWEDTQYF. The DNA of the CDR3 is TGTGCCATCAGGGTGACTAGCGGGGGGTGGGAAGATACGCAGTATTTT.

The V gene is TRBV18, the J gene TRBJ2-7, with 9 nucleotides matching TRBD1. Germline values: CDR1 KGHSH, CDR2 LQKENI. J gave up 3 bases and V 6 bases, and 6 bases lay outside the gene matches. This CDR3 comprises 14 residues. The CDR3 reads CASSTGGIGYEQYF. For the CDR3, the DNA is TGTGCCAGCTCCACAGGGGGCATCGGCTACGAGCAGTACTTC.

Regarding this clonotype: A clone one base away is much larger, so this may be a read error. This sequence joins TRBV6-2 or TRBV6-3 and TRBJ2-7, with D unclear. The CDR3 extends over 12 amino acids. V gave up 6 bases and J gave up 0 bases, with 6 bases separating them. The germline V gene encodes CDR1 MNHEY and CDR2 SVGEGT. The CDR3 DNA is TGTGCCAGCAGGAGGAGCTCCTACGAGCAGTACTTC. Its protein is CASRRSSYEQYF.

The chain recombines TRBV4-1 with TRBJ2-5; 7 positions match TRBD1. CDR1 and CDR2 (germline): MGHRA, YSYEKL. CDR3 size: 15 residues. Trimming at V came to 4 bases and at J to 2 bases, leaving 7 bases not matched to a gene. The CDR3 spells CASSPYGRGQETQYF. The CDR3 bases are TGCGCCAGCAGCCCTTACGGCAGGGGGCAAGAGACCCAGTACTTC.

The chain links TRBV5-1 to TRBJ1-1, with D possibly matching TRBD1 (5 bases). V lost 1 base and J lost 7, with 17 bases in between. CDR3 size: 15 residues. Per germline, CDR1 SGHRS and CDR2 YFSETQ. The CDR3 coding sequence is TGCGCCAGCAGCTTGAGCAGGGCCGGGGGGAGTGAAGCTTTCTTT. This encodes CASSLSRAGGSEAFF. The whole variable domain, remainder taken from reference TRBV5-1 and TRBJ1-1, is KAGVTQTPRYLIKTRGQQVTLSCSPISGHRSVSWYQQTPGQGLQFLFEYFSETQRNKGNFPGRFSGRQFSNSRSEMNVSTLELGDSALYLCASSLSRAGGSEAFFGQGTRLTVV.

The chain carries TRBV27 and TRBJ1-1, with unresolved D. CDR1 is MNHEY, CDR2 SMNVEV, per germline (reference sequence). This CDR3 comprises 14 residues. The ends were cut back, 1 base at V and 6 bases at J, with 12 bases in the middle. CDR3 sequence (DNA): TGTGCCAGCAGTTTATTTTCTGCGGACGCTGAAGCTTTCTTT. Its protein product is CASSLFSADAEAFF.

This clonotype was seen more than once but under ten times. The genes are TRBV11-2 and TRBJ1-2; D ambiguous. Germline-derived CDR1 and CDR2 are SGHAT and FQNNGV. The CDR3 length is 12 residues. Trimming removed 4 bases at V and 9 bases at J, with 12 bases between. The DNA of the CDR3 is TGTGCCAGCAGCTCTGAAATGGGAAGCTACACCTTC. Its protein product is CASSSEMGSYTF. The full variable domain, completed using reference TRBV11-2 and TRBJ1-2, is EAGVAQSPRYKIIEKRQSVAFWCNPISGHATLYWYQQILGQGPKLLIQFQNNGVVDDSQLPKDRFSAERLKGVDSTLKIQPAKLEDSAVYLCASSSEMGSYTFGSGTRLTVV.

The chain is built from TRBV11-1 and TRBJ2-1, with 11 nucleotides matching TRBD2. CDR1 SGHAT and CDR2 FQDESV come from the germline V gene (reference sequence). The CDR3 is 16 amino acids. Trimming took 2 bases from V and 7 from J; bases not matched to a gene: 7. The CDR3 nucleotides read TGTGCCAGCAGCTTATTTTCTAGCGGGGGGTTGAATGAGCAGTTCTTC. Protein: CASSLFSSGGLNEQFF.

The DNA for the CDR3 is TGTGCCAGCAGAATAGAAGGACTCTACGAGCAGTACTTC. Translating it yields CASRIEGLYEQYF. V usage is TRBV12-3 or TRBV12-4 and J usage is TRBJ2-7; tentative D call: TRBD2 (5 bases). V was clipped by 6 bases and J by 3 bases, with 12 bases between them. This CDR3 is 13 amino acids long.

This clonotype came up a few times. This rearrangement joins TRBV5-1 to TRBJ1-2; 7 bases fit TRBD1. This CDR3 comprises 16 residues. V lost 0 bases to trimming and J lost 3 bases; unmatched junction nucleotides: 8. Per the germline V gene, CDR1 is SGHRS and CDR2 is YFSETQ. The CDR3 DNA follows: TGCGCCAGCAGCTTGGGTCTGACAGGGAACGACTATGGCTACACCTTC. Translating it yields CASSLGLTGNDYGYTF.

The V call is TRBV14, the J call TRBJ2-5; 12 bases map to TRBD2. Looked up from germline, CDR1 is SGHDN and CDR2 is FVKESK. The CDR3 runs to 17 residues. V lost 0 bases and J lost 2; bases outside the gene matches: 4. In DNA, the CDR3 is TGTGCCAGCAGCCAAGACCCCGGACTAGCGGGGCAAGAGACCCAGTACTTC. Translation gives CASSQDPGLAGQETQYF.

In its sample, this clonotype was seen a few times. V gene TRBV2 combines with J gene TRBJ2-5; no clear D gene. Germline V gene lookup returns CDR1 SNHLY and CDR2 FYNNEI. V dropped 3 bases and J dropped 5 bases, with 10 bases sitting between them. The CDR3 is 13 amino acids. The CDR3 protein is CASSDFVSETQYF. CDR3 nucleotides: TGTGCCAGCAGTGACTTTGTTAGTGAGACCCAGTACTTC.

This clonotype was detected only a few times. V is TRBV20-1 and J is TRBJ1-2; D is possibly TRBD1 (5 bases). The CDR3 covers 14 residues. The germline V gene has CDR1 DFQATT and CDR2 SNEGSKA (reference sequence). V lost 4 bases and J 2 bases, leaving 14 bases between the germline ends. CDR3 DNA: TGCAGTGCTACCGGGCGGGAGGGGAACTATGGCTACACCTTC. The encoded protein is CSATGREGNYGYTF.

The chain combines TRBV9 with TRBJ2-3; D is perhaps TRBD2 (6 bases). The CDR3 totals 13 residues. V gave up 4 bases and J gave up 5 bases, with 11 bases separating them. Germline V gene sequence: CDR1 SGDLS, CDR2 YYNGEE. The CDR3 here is CASSKSGEDTQYF. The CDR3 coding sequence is TGTGCCAGCAGCAAATCGGGGGAAGATACGCAGTATTTT.

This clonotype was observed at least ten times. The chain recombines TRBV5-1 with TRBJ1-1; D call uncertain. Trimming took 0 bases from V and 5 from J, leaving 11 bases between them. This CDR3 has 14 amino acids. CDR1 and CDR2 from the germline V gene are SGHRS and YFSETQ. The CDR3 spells CASSLGHGVTEAFF. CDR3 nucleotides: TGCGCCAGCAGCTTGGGACATGGGGTTACTGAAGCTTTCTTT. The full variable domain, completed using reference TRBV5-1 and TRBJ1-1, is KAGVTQTPRYLIKTRGQQVTLSCSPISGHRSVSWYQQTPGQGLQFLFEYFSETQRNKGNFPGRFSGRQFSNSRSEMNVSTLELGDSALYLCASSLGHGVTEAFFGQGTRLTVV.